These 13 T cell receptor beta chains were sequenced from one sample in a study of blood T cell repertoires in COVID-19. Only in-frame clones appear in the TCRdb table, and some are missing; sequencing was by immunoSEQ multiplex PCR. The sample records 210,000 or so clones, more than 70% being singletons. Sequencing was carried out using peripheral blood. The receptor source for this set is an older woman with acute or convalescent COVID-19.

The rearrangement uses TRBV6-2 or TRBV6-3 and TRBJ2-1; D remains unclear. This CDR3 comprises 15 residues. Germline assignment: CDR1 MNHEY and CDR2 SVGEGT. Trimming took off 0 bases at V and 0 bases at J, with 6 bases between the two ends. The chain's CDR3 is CASSYSTGSYNEQFF. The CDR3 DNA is TGTGCCAGCAGTTACTCCACGGGCTCCTACAATGAGCAGTTCTTC.

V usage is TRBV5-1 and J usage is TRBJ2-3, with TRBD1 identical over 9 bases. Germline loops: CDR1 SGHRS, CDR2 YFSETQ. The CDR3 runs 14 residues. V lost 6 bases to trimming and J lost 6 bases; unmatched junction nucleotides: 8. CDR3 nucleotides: TGCGCCAGCAAACCGGGACAGGGTTTCGATACGCAGTATTTT. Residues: CASKPGQGFDTQYF.

The CDR3 DNA reads as TGTGCCAGCAGTGAAACCAGGGGAAGTTATGGCTACACCTTC. It yields the protein CASSETRGSYGYTF. The chain uses TRBV6-4 and TRBJ1-2; maybe TRBD1 (6 bases). CDR3 length: 14 residues. V lost 3 bases, J lost 5 bases, and 13 bases lay in between. In germline, CDR1 is MRHNA, CDR2 SNTAGT.

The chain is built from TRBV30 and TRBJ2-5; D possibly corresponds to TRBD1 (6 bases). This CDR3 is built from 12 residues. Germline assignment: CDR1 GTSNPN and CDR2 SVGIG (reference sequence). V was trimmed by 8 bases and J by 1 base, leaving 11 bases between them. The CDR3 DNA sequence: TGTGCCAGTACAGGGCTCCAAGAGACCCAGTACTTC. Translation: CASTGLQETQYF.

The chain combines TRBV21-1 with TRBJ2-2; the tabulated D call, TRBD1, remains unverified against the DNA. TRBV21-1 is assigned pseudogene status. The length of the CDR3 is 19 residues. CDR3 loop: CASSKVGPPRPQNTGELFF. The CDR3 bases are TGTGCCAGCAGCAAAGTTGGGCCCCCAAGGCCCCAAAACACCGGGGAGCTGTTTTTT.

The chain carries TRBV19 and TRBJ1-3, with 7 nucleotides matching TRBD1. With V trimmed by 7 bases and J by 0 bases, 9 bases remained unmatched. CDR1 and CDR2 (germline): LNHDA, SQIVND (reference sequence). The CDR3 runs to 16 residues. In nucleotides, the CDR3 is TGTGCCAGTACCACCCAGGGGGGCCTCTCTGGAAACACCATATATTTT. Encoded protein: CASTTQGGLSGNTIYF. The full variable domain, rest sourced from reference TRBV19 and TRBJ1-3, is DGGITQSPKYLFRKEGQNVTLSCEQNLNHDAMYWYRQDPGQGLRLIYYSQIVNDFQKGDIAEGYSVSREKKESFPLTVTSAQKNPTAFYLCASTTQGGLSGNTIYFGEGSWLTVV.

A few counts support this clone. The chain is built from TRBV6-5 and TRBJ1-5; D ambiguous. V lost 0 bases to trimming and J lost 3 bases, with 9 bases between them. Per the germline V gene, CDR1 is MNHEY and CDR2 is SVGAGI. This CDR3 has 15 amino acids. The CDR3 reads CASSYSGRANQPQHF. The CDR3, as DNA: TGTGCCAGCAGTTACTCGGGGAGGGCCAATCAGCCCCAGCATTTT.

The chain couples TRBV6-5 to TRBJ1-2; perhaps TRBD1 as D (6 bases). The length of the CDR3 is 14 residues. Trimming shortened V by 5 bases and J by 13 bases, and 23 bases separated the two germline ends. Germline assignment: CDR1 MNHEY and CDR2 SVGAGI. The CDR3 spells CASSPPTGLSESTF. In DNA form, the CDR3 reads TGTGCCAGCAGTCCCCCGACAGGACTTTCGGAGAGCACCTTC.

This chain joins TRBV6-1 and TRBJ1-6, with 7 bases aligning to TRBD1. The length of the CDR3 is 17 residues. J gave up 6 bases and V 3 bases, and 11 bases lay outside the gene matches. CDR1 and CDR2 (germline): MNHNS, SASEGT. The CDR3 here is CASSDGGWGTANSPLHF. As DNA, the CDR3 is TGTGCCAGCAGTGACGGAGGCTGGGGGACAGCTAATTCACCCCTCCACTTT.

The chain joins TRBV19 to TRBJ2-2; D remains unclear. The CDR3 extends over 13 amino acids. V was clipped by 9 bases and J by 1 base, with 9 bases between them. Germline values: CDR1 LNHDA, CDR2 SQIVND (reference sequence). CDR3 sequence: CASLRQNTGELFF. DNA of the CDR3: TGTGCCAGCTTGAGACAGAACACCGGGGAGCTGTTTTTT.

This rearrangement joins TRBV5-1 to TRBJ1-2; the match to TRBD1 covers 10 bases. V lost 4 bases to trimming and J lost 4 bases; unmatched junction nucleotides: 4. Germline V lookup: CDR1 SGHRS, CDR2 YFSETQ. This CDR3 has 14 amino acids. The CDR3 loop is CASSVDRGGYGYTF. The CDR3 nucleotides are TGCGCCAGCAGCGTGGACAGGGGGGGCTATGGCTACACCTTC.

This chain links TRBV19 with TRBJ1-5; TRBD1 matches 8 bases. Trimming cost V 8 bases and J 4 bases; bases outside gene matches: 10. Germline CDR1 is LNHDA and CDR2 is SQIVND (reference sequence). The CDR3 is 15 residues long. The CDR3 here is CASRPDRGGNQPQHF. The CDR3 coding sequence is TGTGCCAGTCGGCCAGACAGGGGCGGGAATCAGCCCCAGCATTTT.

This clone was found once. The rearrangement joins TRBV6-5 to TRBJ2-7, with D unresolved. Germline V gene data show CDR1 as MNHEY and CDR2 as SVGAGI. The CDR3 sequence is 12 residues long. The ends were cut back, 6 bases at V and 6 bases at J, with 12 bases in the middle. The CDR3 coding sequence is TGTGCCAGCAGCCAGAATACCCGCGAGCAGTACTTC. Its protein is CASSQNTREQYF.